The source of this T cell receptor (beta chain) is a study of shared clonotypes between healthy human individuals. The study's findings and limits: Shared across a few donors were about 4.6% of the naive CD4 clonotypes. Researchers sampled only blood; tissue repertoires likely differ. On the whole, naive subsets had larger estimated richness than memory subsets had.

Terminally differentiated effector memory CD45RA+ cells were excluded from the naive CD8 cells, which were CD45RO-negative and positively selected for CCR7. There were no recent acute infections or vaccinations among the donors, who were healthy HIV-negative adults. Measured with immunoSEQ multiplex PCR; TCRdb has only the in-frame clones, and not every one. The sample includes about 600,000 clones, roughly 96% seen only once; the top ten take around 0.11%. Germline V gives CDR1 MNHEY, CDR2 SVGAGI. V gave up 2 bases and J gave up 7 bases, with 9 bases separating them. The CDR3 length is 13 residues. On this clone: Its specificity is not known. Distinct nucleotide sequences in the sample also encode this CDR3.

Input material: naive CD8+ T cells sorted from blood. The clonotype comes from a woman aged 25 to 39 in good health. The chain recombines TRBV6-5 with TRBJ1-5; D ambiguous. CDR3 in DNA: TGTGCCAGCAGTTACGGGGTTTCGCAGCCCCAGCATTTT. Translating gives CASSYGVSQPQHF.